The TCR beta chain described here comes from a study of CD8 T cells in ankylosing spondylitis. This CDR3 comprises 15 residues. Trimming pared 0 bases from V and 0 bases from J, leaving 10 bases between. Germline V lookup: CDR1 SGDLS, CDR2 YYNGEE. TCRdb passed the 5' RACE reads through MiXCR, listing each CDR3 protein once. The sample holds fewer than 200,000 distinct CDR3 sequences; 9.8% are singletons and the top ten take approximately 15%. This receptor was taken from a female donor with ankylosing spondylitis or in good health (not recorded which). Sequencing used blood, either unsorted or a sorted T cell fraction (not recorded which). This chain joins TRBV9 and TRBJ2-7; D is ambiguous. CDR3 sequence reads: CASSVEPGTSYEQYF. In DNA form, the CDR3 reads TGTGCCAGCAGCGTAGAACCGGGCACCTCCTACGAGCAGTACTTC.